Presented here are 13 T cell receptor beta chains from one specimen sequenced in a study of response to subunit inactivated influenza vaccine. TCRdb used MiXCR to reprocess the RT-PCR reads, holding one entry per CDR3 protein. The table has about 310,000 distinct CDR3 sequences, just over 20% seen once. This sample comprised PBMCs from blood, obtained less than 22 months after vaccination. Receptors were obtained from a man aged 50 to 69 who received an inactivated influenza vaccine.

Many counts were recorded for this clonotype. This sequence joins TRBV20-1 and TRBJ1-1; weak D call: TRBD1 (5 bases). The CDR3 loop spans 18 amino acids. CDR1 and CDR2 from the germline V gene are DFQATT and SNEGSKA (reference sequence). V lost 4 bases and J 0 bases, leaving 24 bases between the germline ends. CDR3 in DNA: TGCAGTGCTACTGTACTCCGGTACTCCGGGACCGTGAACACTGAAGCTTTCTTT. This encodes CSATVLRYSGTVNTEAFF.

This clonotype has only a few counts. This chain connects TRBV12-3 or TRBV12-4 to TRBJ2-7, with D unclear. This CDR3 spans 11 amino acids. The ends were cut back, 3 bases at V and 4 bases at J, with 4 bases in the middle. The CDR3 loop reads CASSFQYEQYF. Written as DNA, the CDR3 is TGTGCCAGCAGTTTTCAGTACGAGCAGTACTTC.

This clonotype was observed at least ten times. This chain links TRBV27 with TRBJ1-4; D possibly corresponds to TRBD1 (6 bases). The CDR3 contains 16 residues. The ends were cut back, 5 bases at V and 4 bases at J, with 17 bases in the middle. Per germline, CDR1 MNHEY and CDR2 SMNVEV (reference sequence). The DNA for the CDR3 is TGTGCCAGCAGTCGGCTAGGACAGAAAGTTAATGAAAAACTGTTTTTT. This translates into CASSRLGQKVNEKLFF. The full variable domain, with the rest looked up from reference TRBV27 and TRBJ1-4, is EAQVTQNPRYLITVTGKKLTVTCSQNMNHEYMSWYRQDPGLGLRQIYYSMNVEVTDKGDVPEGYKVSRKEKRNFPLILESPSPNQTSLYFCASSRLGQKVNEKLFFGSGTQLSVL.

The rearrangement uses TRBV5-4 and TRBJ1-4; D remains unclear. V was clipped by 4 bases and J by 0 bases, with 10 bases between them. The CDR3 runs 15 residues. Looked up from germline, CDR1 is SGHNT and CDR2 is YYREEE (reference sequence). The CDR3 spells CASSIRAATNEKLFF. CDR3 sequence (DNA): TGTGCCAGCAGCATCCGGGCTGCAACTAATGAAAAACTGTTTTTT.

In its sample, this clonotype was seen a few times. The rearrangement links TRBV20-1 to TRBJ1-4, with no clear D. Germline loops: CDR1 DFQATT, CDR2 SNEGSKA (reference sequence). Between the trimmed V and J ends, which lost 0 bases and 0 bases, there was a span of 8 bases. This CDR3 has 15 amino acids. This CDR3 is CSARDWRATNEKLFF. The DNA of the CDR3 is TGCAGTGCTAGAGATTGGCGGGCAACTAATGAAAAACTGTTTTTT.

In its sample, this clonotype was seen a few times. The rearrangement uses TRBV19 and TRBJ2-3, with D possibly being TRBD1 (6 bases). This CDR3 has 16 amino acids. CDR1 is LNHDA, CDR2 SQIVND, per germline (reference sequence). The V gene lost 5 bases and the J gene lost 0 bases, with 15 bases spanning the gap. The chain's CDR3 is CASSSWDISSTDTQYF. CDR3 DNA sequence: TGTGCCAGTAGTTCCTGGGACATCTCTAGCACAGATACGCAGTATTTT.

The V call is TRBV12-3 or TRBV12-4, the J call TRBJ2-5; D call uncertain. V lost 10 bases to trimming and J lost 5 bases, with 11 bases between them. The CDR3 totals 11 residues. In DNA form, the CDR3 reads TGTGCCACAGCCCATCGGGAGACCCAGTACTTC. Residues: CATAHRETQYF.

The rearrangement joins TRBV3-1 to TRBJ2-1, with no clear D. This CDR3 is 16 amino acids long. CDR1 LGHDT and CDR2 YNNKEL come from the germline V gene (reference sequence). V gave up 0 bases and J gave up 2 bases, with 11 bases separating them. Written as DNA, the CDR3 is TGTGCCAGCAGCCAAGATCTGAAAGGTCCCTACAATGAGCAGTTCTTC. Its protein is CASSQDLKGPYNEQFF.

This clonotype was counted only a few times. The rearrangement joins TRBV19 to TRBJ2-1; TRBD2 might be the D (5 bases). The CDR3 length is 15 residues. V was pared by 2 bases and J by 3 bases, with 11 bases between. Germline values: CDR1 LNHDA, CDR2 SQIVND (reference sequence). CDR3 bases: TGTGCCAGTAGTATACGGAGCGGTGACTACAATGAGCAGTTCTTC. This sequence encodes CASSIRSGDYNEQFF. The variable domain in full, completed from reference TRBV19 and TRBJ2-1, reads DGGITQSPKYLFRKEGQNVTLSCEQNLNHDAMYWYRQDPGQGLRLIYYSQIVNDFQKGDIAEGYSVSREKKESFPLTVTSAQKNPTAFYLCASSIRSGDYNEQFFGPGTRLTVL.

This clonotype turned up a few times. V is TRBV12-3 or TRBV12-4 and J is TRBJ1-2, with D unclear. The CDR3 contains 13 residues. Trimming pared 5 bases from V and 4 bases from J, leaving 11 bases between. CDR3 sequence reads: CASSQRALYGYTF. The CDR3 DNA reads TGTGCCAGCAGTCAGCGGGCGCTCTATGGCTACACCTTC.

Notes on this clonotype: The junction departs from the called germline gene at one end, perhaps through a read error. The chain couples TRBV20-1 to TRBJ1-2, with D perhaps matching TRBD1 (6 bases). Germline-derived CDR1 and CDR2 are DFQATT and SNEGSKA (reference sequence). The CDR3 sequence is 14 residues long. CDR3 coding DNA: TGCAGTGCTGGAGAACAGGGTTTTAACTATGGCTACACCTTC. It codes for CSAGEQGFNYGYTF.

The V gene is TRBV6-2 or TRBV6-3, the J gene TRBJ1-2; D is unresolved. Germline CDR1 is MNHEY and CDR2 is SVGEGT. The CDR3 is 13 amino acids. V was cut by 7 bases and J by 7 bases, with 16 bases left in between. The CDR3 bases are TGTGCCAGCACCCATCGACCCGAATTTGGCTACACCTTC. It codes for CASTHRPEFGYTF.

As to this clonotype: This CDR3 fails to terminate in the conserved phenylalanine or tryptophan, so it likely reflects a read error. The chain employs TRBV28 and TRBJ2-7, with no clear D. CDR3 size: 15 residues. The V gene's germline CDR1 is MDHEN and CDR2 SYDVKM. The ends were cut back, 3 bases at V and 0 bases at J, with 12 bases in the middle. Written as DNA, the CDR3 is TGTGCCAGCAGTTTCGATGGCCAGAGCTCCTACGAGCAGTACATC. Amino acid sequence: CASSFDGQSSYEQYI.